The clone carrying this TCR beta chain appeared a few times. The target antigen is unknown. The record originates from a study of cytomegalovirus exposure and HLA in healthy donors. The PCR made use of 60 Vbeta and 13 Jbeta primers. The method was immunoSEQ multiplex PCR; TCRdb's version includes in-frame clones alone and lacks a portion of them. This sample has tens of thousands of clones, with 77% found just once. This CDR3 spans 16 amino acids. Germline V gives CDR1 MGHRA, CDR2 YSYEKL. J gave up 6 bases and V 0 bases, and 7 bases lay outside the gene matches. General study findings and limits: The study had only CMV serostatus as immune exposure information. In a later analysis, common viral pathogens appeared linked to several of the most significant clusters.

The chain joins TRBV4-1 to TRBJ2-7; TRBD2 matches at 11 bases. The material sequenced was PBMCs. This TCR was sampled from a man aged 30 to 39 in good health and CMV-seronegative. The CDR3 loop reads CASSQDSGLAGGEQYF. The CDR3 coding sequence is TGCGCCAGCAGCCAAGATAGCGGACTAGCGGGTGGCGAGCAGTACTTC.